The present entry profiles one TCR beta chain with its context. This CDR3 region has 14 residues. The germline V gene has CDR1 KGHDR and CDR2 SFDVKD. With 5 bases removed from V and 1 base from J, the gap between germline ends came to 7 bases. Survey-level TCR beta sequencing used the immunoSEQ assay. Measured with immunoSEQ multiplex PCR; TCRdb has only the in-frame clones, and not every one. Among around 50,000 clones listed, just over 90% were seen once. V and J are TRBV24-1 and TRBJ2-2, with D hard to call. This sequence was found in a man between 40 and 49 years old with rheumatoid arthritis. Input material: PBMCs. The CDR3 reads CATSGSLNTGELFF. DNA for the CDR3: TGTGCCACCAGTGGTTCACTGAACACCGGGGAGCTGTTTTTT.